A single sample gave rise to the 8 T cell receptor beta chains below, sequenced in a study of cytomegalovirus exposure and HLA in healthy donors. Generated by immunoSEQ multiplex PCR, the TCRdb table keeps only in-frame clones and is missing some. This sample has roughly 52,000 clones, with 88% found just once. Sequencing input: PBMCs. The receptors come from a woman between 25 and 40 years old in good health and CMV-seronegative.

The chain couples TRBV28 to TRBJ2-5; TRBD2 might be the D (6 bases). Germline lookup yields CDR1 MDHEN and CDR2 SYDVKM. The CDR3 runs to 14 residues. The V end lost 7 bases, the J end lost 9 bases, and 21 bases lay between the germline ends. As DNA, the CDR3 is TGTGCCAGCAAGTGGGGTGTGGGAGGAAGGCCCCAGTACTTC. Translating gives CASKWGVGGRPQYF.

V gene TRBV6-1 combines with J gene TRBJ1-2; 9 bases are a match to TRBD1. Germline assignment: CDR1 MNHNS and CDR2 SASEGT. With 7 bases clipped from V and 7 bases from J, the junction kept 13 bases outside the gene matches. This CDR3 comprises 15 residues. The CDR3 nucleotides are TGTGCCAGCACCCCAGATCCGGGACAGGGTCGTGGCTACACCTTC. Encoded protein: CASTPDPGQGRGYTF.

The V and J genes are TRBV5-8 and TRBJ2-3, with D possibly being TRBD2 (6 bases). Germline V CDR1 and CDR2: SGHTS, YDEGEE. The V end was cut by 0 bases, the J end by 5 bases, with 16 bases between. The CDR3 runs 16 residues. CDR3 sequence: CASSLGGTWALDTQYF. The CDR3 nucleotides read TGTGCCAGCAGCTTGGGCGGGACCTGGGCCTTAGATACGCAGTATTTT.

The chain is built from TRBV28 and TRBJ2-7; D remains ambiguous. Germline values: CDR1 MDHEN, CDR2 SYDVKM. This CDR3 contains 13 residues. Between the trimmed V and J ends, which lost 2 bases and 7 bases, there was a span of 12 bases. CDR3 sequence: CASSLGQPGEQYF. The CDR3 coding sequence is TGTGCCAGCAGTTTAGGTCAGCCAGGTGAGCAGTACTTC.

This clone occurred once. The CDR3 DNA is TGTGCCAGCAGCTCAGGGATAGGGACTAGCGGCTTCACCGGGGAGCTGTTTTTT. Translated, it gives CASSSGIGTSGFTGELFF. This chain connects TRBV7-9 to TRBJ2-2, with 11 bases aligning to TRBD2. Germline V gene sequence: CDR1 SEHNR, CDR2 FQNEAQ (reference sequence). V was pared by 4 bases and J by 4 bases, with 11 bases of the junction left unmatched. This CDR3 comprises 18 residues.

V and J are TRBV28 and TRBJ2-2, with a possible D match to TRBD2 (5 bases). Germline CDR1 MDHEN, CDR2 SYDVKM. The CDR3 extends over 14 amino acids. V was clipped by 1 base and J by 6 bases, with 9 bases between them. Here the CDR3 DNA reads TGTGCCAGCAGTTTATTTCCGGAGGCCGGGGAGCTGTTTTTT. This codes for CASSLFPEAGELFF.

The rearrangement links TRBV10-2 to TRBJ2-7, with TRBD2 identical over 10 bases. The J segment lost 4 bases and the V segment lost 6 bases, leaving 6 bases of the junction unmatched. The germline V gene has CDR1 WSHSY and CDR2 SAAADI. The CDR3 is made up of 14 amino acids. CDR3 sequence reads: CASSLAGVGYEQYF. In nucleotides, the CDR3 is TGCGCCAGCAGCCTAGCGGGAGTGGGTTACGAGCAGTACTTC.

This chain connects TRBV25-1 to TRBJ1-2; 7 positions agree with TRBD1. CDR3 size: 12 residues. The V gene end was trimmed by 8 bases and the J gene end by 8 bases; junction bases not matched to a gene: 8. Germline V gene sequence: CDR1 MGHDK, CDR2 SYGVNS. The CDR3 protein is CASAQGVGGYTF. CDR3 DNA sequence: TGTGCCAGCGCCCAGGGGGTAGGCGGCTACACCTTC.